These 20 T cell receptor beta chains came from one sample sequenced in a study of T cells in Graves' hyperthyroidism and ophthalmopathy. Amplification of TCR beta CDR3 regions used RNA as the template. When the TCR CDR3 underwent first-round RT-PCR, the HTBI primer set was used. TCRdb independently ran MiXCR on the multiplex PCR reads; one entry per CDR3 protein. The sample includes about 700,000 distinct CDR3 sequences, 13% to 15% seen only once; the top ten take roughly 10%. Sequencing was performed on blood. All receptors come from a woman under 30 with Graves' hyperthyroidism.

This clonotype has at least ten counts. The V call is TRBV2, the J call TRBJ2-4; D is undetermined. The CDR3 has 14 residues. With 6 bases removed from V and 5 bases from J, the gap between germline ends came to 14 bases. The germline V gene encodes CDR1 SNHLY and CDR2 FYNNEI. CDR3 DNA: TGTGCCAGCAGATTCAGAGGAAACCAAAACATTCAGTACTTC. Translation gives CASRFRGNQNIQYF.

This clonotype was counted many times. The junction and the germline gene differ at one end; a read error may be behind it. The chain is built from TRBV12-3 or TRBV12-4 and TRBJ1-5; D is undetermined. This CDR3 spans 13 amino acids. DNA for the CDR3: TGTGCCAGCAGCTTAGGTGCGAATCAGCCCCAGCATTTT. It is translated as CASSLGANQPQHF.

This clonotype occurred many times. The chain has TRBV2 and TRBJ2-7; TRBD1 aligns across 10 bases. Germline lookup yields CDR1 SNHLY and CDR2 FYNNEI. The CDR3 contains 14 residues. V was clipped by 6 bases and J by 4 bases; unmatched bases: 6. CDR3 region: CASRPDRGEYEQYF. In DNA form, the CDR3 reads TGTGCCAGCAGACCGGACAGGGGGGAGTACGAGCAGTACTTC.

In regard to this clonotype: This may be a read error, as it is one base from a much larger clone. The rearrangement links TRBV12-3 or TRBV12-4 to TRBJ2-7; 7 bases are shared with TRBD2. After removal of 7 bases from V and 3 bases from J, the junction contained 6 bases not matched to a gene. CDR3 size: 13 residues. CDR3 bases: TGTGCCAGCAAAGCGGGATCCTTCTACGAGCAGTACTTC. It specifies CASKAGSFYEQYF.

The genes are TRBV12-3 or TRBV12-4 and TRBJ2-7; the match to TRBD1 covers 7 bases. The CDR3 covers 15 residues. With V trimmed by 5 bases and J by 3 bases, 10 bases remained unmatched. The CDR3 sequence is CASSRQGIKIYEQYF. The DNA for the CDR3 is TGTGCCAGCAGTCGACAGGGCATTAAGATCTACGAGCAGTACTTC.

There are many counts of this clonotype. The V gene is TRBV11-2, the J gene TRBJ2-5; 13 nucleotides line up with TRBD2. The germline V gene has CDR1 SGHAT and CDR2 FQNNGV. CDR3 size: 19 residues. V dropped 4 bases and J dropped 5; count of bases not matched to a gene: 16. The CDR3: CASSWFPITSGRAGETQYF. Written as DNA, the CDR3 is TGTGCCAGCAGCTGGTTCCCTATAACTAGCGGGAGGGCCGGGGAGACCCAGTACTTC.

This clonotype was detected only a few times. The rearrangement joins TRBV12-3 or TRBV12-4 to TRBJ2-2; either TRBD1 or TRBD2 may supply D (5 bases each). V was pared by 6 bases and J by 5 bases, with 10 bases between. CDR3 size: 13 residues. Here the CDR3 DNA reads TGTGCCAGCAGATCGGGGCGAACCGGGGAGCTGTTTTTT. It translates to CASRSGRTGELFF.

The V and J genes are TRBV6-9 and TRBJ1-6; no clear D. The CDR3 spans 13 residues. Trimming took off 3 bases at V and 9 bases at J, with 9 bases between the two ends. Germline V gene sequence: CDR1 MNHGY, CDR2 SVAAGI. CDR3: CASSYGRVSPLHF. In DNA, the CDR3 is TGTGCCAGCAGTTACGGGAGGGTTTCACCCCTCCACTTT.

The CDR3 reads CASSYRVNSPLHF. The CDR3, as DNA: TGTGCCAGCAGTTACAGGGTCAATTCACCCCTCCACTTT. J is TRBJ1-6 and V is TRBV2, with D maybe TRBD1 (6 bases). Germline V gives CDR1 SNHLY, CDR2 FYNNEI. This CDR3 region has 13 residues. Trimming took 5 bases from V and 7 from J, leaving 9 bases between them. Combining the CDR3 with reference TRBV2 and TRBJ1-6 gives the whole variable domain EPEVTQTPSHQVTQMGQEVILRCVPISNHLYFYWYRQILGQKVEFLVSFYNNEISEKSEIFDDQFSVERPDGSNFTLKIRSTKLEDSAMYFCASSYRVNSPLHFGNGTRLTVT.

This clonotype was counted many times. The chain employs TRBV28 and TRBJ1-3; 7 bases agree with TRBD1. Germline-derived CDR1 and CDR2 are MDHEN and SYDVKM. This CDR3 comprises 15 residues. After removal of 6 bases from V and 0 bases from J, the junction contained 5 bases not matched to a gene. The CDR3 is CASSQGDSSGNTIYF. CDR3 bases: TGTGCCAGCAGCCAAGGGGACAGCTCTGGAAACACCATATATTTT.

This clonotype was counted many times. The chain couples TRBV6-2 or TRBV6-3 to TRBJ2-2, with D possibly TRBD1 on 5 matching bases. This CDR3 contains 15 residues. Per the germline V gene, CDR1 is MNHEY and CDR2 is SVGEGT. Trimming took off 4 bases at V and 3 bases at J, with 12 bases between the two ends. This CDR3 is CASSSGRRDTGELFF. The DNA of the CDR3 is TGTGCCAGCAGTTCAGGGCGACGGGACACCGGGGAGCTGTTTTTT.

The chain couples TRBV6-2 or TRBV6-3 to TRBJ2-1, with 9 positions matching TRBD2. The V segment lost 0 bases and the J segment 8 bases; nucleotides outside the gene matches: 5. Per germline, CDR1 MNHEY and CDR2 SVGEGT. The CDR3 totals 15 residues. This chain's CDR3 is CASSYSVAGADEQFF. The CDR3 bases are TGTGCCAGCAGTTACTCAGTAGCGGGAGCGGATGAGCAGTTCTTC.

This clonotype was seen more than once but under ten times. The chain joins TRBV7-2 to TRBJ2-3; possibly TRBD2 for D (6 bases). Germline loops: CDR1 SGHTA, CDR2 FQGNSA. The CDR3 spans 16 residues. The V end lost 2 bases, the J end lost 2 bases, and 14 bases lay between the germline ends. The CDR3 is CASSLITGAPTDTQYF. The CDR3 DNA is TGTGCCAGCAGCTTAATCACGGGAGCGCCCACAGATACGCAGTATTTT. The whole variable domain, remainder taken from reference TRBV7-2 and TRBJ2-3, is GAGVSQSPSNKVTEKGKDVELRCDPISGHTALYWYRQSLGQGLEFLIYFQGNSAPDKSGLPSDRFSAERTGGSVSTLTIQRTQQEDSAVYLCASSLITGAPTDTQYFGPGTRLTVL.

This clonotype occurred many times. This chain links TRBV2 with TRBJ2-3; tentative D call: TRBD2 (6 bases). The V gene lost 6 bases and the J gene lost 2 bases, with 15 bases spanning the gap. The V gene's germline CDR1 is SNHLY and CDR2 FYNNEI. The length of the CDR3 is 15 residues. The CDR3 nucleotides are TGTGCCAGCAGCGGGGGTCCGGGTACCACAGATACGCAGTATTTT. It is translated as CASSGGPGTTDTQYF.

This clonotype occurred many times. The J gene is TRBJ2-1, the V gene TRBV18; TRBD2 aligns across 7 bases. Germline CDR1 KGHSH, CDR2 LQKENI. V gave up 1 base and J gave up 6 bases; unmatched junction bases: 15. This CDR3 has 18 amino acids. The CDR3 sequence: CASSPLVGQGLVSNEQFF. CDR3 DNA: TGTGCCAGCTCACCACTCGTCGGTCAAGGACTAGTCTCCAATGAGCAGTTCTTC. The entire variable domain, with the rest obtained from reference TRBV18 and TRBJ2-1, is as follows: NAGVMQNPRHLVRRRGQEARLRCSPMKGHSHVYWYRQLPEEGLKFMVYLQKENIIDESGMPKERFSAEFPKEGPSILRIQQVVRGDSAAYFCASSPLVGQGLVSNEQFFGPGTRLTVL.

In its sample, this clonotype was seen a few times. The chain recombines TRBV13 with TRBJ1-2; D is uncertain. CDR3 size: 13 residues. Trimming shortened V by 3 bases and J by 6 bases, and 11 bases separated the two germline ends. Germline CDR1 PRHDT, CDR2 FYEKMQ (reference sequence). The CDR3 reads CASSFSRLNGYTF. The CDR3 DNA is TGTGCCAGCAGCTTCAGCAGGTTGAATGGCTACACCTTC.

This clonotype was found many times. The gene calls are TRBV11-2 and TRBJ2-5; 8 nucleotides line up with TRBD2. Per the germline V gene, CDR1 is SGHAT and CDR2 is FQNNGV. This CDR3 contains 15 residues. With 1 base clipped from V and 1 base from J, the junction kept 2 bases outside the gene matches. The CDR3 DNA reads as TGTGCCAGCAGCTTAGCGGGAGGGTTCCAAGAGACCCAGTACTTC. This gives the protein CASSLAGGFQETQYF.

This clonotype was counted ten times or more. This chain joins TRBV20-1 and TRBJ2-3; 15 bases are a match to TRBD2. This CDR3 spans 18 amino acids. Germline loops: CDR1 DFQATT, CDR2 SNEGSKA (reference sequence). V shed 6 bases and J 0 bases; nucleotides not matched to a gene: 10. CDR3 sequence reads: CSASFGTSGRPSTDTQYF. Written as DNA, the CDR3 is TGCAGTGCCTCCTTCGGGACTAGCGGGAGGCCTAGCACAGATACGCAGTATTTT.

This clonotype was seen only a few times. The chain is built from TRBV4-1 and TRBJ2-1, with TRBD1 matching over 7 bases. V lost 3 bases and J lost 6; bases outside the gene matches: 14. Germline CDR1 is MGHRA and CDR2 is YSYEKL. CDR3 size: 17 residues. The CDR3 DNA follows: TGCGCCAGCAGCCATGCCAAACAGGGGCCGCGAATCAATGAGCAGTTCTTC. Protein sequence: CASSHAKQGPRINEQFF.

This clonotype came up many times. V usage is TRBV2 and J usage is TRBJ1-5; 8 positions match TRBD1. The CDR3 has 16 amino acids. The V and J ends lost 6 bases and 0 bases, in that order; junction bases with no gene match: 7. Germline V gene data show CDR1 as SNHLY and CDR2 as FYNNEI. CDR3 coding DNA: TGTGCCAGCAGAGGGACAGGCGAGTCTAGCAATCAGCCCCAGCATTTT. It specifies CASRGTGESSNQPQHF.